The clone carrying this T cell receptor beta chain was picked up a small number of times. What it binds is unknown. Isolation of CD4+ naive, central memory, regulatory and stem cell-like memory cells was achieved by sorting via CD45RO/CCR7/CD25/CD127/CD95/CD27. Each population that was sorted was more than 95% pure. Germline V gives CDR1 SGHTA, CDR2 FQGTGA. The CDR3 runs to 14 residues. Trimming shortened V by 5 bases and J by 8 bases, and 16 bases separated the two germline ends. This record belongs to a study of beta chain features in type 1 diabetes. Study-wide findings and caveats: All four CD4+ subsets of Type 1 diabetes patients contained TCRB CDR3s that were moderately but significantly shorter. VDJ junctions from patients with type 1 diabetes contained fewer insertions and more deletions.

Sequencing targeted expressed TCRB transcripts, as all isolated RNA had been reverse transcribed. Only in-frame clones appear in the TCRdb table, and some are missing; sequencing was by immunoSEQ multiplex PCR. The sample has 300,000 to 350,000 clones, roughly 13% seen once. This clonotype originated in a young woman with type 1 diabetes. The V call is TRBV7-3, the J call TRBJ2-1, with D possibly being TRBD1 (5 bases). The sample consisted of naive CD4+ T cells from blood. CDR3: CASSVGLQGDEQFF. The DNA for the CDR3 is TGTGCCAGCAGCGTTGGTCTCCAGGGCGATGAGCAGTTCTTC.